This TCR beta chain was documented in a study of blood T cells in healthy people across ages. A second about 7 to 12 cycle PCR used barcoded and J-beta primers. Each cDNA was tagged by a template-switch adaptor containing 12 random nucleotides. TCRdb ran MiXCR on the 5' RACE reads and lists one entry per CDR3 protein. The sample yields more than 500,000 distinct CDR3 sequences, about 26% seen once. V was clipped by 6 bases and J by 6 bases, with 14 bases between them. The CDR3 has 14 amino acids. CDR1 is MRHNA, CDR2 SNTAGT, per germline. These data also featured in a second study, about T cells of mothers and their children. In that study: It was found that thymic selection shapes TCR recombination output similarly in related and unrelated pairs.

The clonotype originates from a boy aged 2-15 years in good health. Material: blood. The V call is TRBV6-4, the J call TRBJ2-2; the D call may be TRBD1 or TRBD2 (5 bases each). The CDR3 DNA is TGTGCCAGCAGCCGAAGCCCGGGGCCCGGGGAGCTGTTTTTT. This sequence encodes CASSRSPGPGELFF.